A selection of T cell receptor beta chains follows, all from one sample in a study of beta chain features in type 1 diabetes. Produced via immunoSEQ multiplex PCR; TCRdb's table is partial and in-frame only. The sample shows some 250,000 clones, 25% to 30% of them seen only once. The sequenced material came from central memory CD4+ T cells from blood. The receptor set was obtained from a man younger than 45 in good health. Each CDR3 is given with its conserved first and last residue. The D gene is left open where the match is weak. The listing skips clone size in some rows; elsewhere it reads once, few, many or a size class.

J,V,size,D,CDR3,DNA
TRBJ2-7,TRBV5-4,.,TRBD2,CASSGSGAHREQYF,TGTGCCAGCAGCGGGAGCGGGGCGCACAGGGAGCAGTACTTC
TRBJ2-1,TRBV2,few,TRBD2,CASSRITSGPYNEQFF,TGTGCCAGCAGCCGGATCACTAGCGGACCTTACAATGAGCAGTTCTTC
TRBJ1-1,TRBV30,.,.,CAWLGREAFF,TGTGCCTGGTTAGGACGGGAAGCTTTCTTT
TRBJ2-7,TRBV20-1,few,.,CSAPLANEQYF,TGCAGTGCTCCGTTAGCAAACGAGCAGTACTTC
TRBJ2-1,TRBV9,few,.,CASSVEGNGYHNEQFF,TGTGCCAGCAGCGTAGAGGGGAACGGTTATCACAATGAGCAGTTCTTC
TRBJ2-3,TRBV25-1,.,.,CASRTGETDTQYF,TGTGCCAGTCGTACCGGGGAGACCGATACGCAGTATTTT
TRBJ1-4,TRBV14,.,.,CASSPRVATNEKLFF,TGTGCCAGCAGCCCCCGGGTCGCAACTAATGAAAAACTGTTTTTT
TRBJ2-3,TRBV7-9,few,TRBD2,CASGVASTDTQYF,TGTGCTAGCGGGGTTGCTAGCACAGATACGCAGTATTTT
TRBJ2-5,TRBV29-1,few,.,CSVPPREGSGETQYF,TGCAGCGTCCCGCCCCGAGAGGGATCGGGGGAGACCCAGTACTTC
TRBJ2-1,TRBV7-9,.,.,CASSLTSGEQFF,TGTGCCAGCAGCTTGACTAGTGGGGAGCAGTTCTTC
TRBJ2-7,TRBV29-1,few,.,CSGGLASREQYF,TGCAGCGGCGGGCTAGCGAGTCGGGAGCAGTACTTC
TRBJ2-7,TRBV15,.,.,CATSRDKGVEQYF,TGTGCCACCAGCAGAGACAAGGGCGTCGAGCAGTACTTC
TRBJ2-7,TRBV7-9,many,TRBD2,CASSLLESGSNEQYF,TGTGCCAGCAGCTTACTCGAGAGCGGGAGCAACGAGCAGTACTTC
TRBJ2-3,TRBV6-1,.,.,CASSPRLGMSDTQYF,TGTGCCAGCAGTCCCCGATTGGGGATGTCAGATACGCAGTATTTT
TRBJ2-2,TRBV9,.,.,CASSSTGTGELFF,TGTGCCAGCAGCTCTACAGGGACCGGGGAGCTGTTTTTT
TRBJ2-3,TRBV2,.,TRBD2,CASSETSGTDTQYF,TGTGCCAGCAGCGAGACTAGCGGCACAGATACGCAGTATTTT
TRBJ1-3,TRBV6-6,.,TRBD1,CASSPTGTGARTIYF,TGTGCCAGCAGTCCGACCGGGACAGGGGCTCGCACCATATATTTT
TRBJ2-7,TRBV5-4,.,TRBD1,CASSLRSAGGYEQYF,TGTGCCAGCAGCTTGAGGTCGGCAGGGGGCTACGAGCAGTACTTC
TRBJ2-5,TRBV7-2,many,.,CASSLVYGDQYF,TGTGCCAGCAGCTTAGTTTACGGGGACCAGTACTTC
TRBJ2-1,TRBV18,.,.,CASSLGQPTNNEQFF,TGTGCCAGCTCCCTTGGACAGCCTACGAACAATGAGCAGTTCTTC
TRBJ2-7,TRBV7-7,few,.,CASSTDRGGEQYF,TGTGCCAGCAGCACAGACAGGGGAGGGGAGCAGTACTTC
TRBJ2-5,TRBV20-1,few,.,CSATSKETQYF,TGCAGTGCTACCTCAAAAGAGACCCAGTACTTC
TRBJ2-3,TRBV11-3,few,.,CASSLGEGTDTQYF,TGTGCCAGCAGCTTAGGGGAAGGGACAGATACGCAGTATTTT
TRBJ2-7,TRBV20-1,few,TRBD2,CSVSGGGEQYF,TGCAGTGTTAGCGGGGGTGGCGAGCAGTACTTC
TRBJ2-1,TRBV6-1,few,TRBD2,CASSVSGGPYNEQFF,TGTGCCAGCAGTGTCAGCGGGGGGCCCTACAATGAGCAGTTCTTC
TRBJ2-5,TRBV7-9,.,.,CASSPMGETQYF,TGTGCCAGCAGCCCGATGGGAGAGACCCAGTACTTC
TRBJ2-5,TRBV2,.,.,CASSDTTDWGQETQYF,TGTGCCAGCAGCGACACGACTGACTGGGGCCAAGAGACCCAGTACTTC
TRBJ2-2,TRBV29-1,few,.,CSGTASLNTGELFF,TGCAGCGGTACAGCGTCCCTAAACACCGGGGAGCTGTTTTTT
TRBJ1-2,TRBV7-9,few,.,CASSLGGLKGYTF,TGTGCCAGCAGCTTAGGCGGTTTGAAAGGCTACACCTTC
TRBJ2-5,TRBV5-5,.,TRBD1,CASSTSGTGKETQYF,TGTGCCAGCAGCACCTCCGGGACAGGGAAAGAGACCCAGTACTTC
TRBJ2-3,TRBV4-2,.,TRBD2,CASSQDSSGGADTQYF,TGTGCCAGCAGCCAAGATAGCAGCGGGGGGGCAGATACGCAGTATTTT
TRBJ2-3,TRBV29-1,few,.,CSALGSSTDTQYF,TGCAGCGCATTGGGGTCTAGCACAGATACGCAGTATTTT
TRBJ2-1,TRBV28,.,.,CASGGWFF,TGTGCCAGCGGCGGGTGGTTCTTC
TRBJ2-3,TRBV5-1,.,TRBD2,CASSSLAGEDTQYF,TGCGCCAGCAGCTCCCTAGCGGGAGAAGATACGCAGTATTTT
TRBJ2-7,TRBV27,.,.,CASGRAREQYF,TGTGCCAGCGGGCGAGCGCGCGAGCAGTACTTC
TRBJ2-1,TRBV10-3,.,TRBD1,CAIAGTGTNEQFF,TGTGCCATCGCCGGGACAGGGACCAATGAGCAGTTCTTC
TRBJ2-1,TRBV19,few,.,CASSFSGYLNEQFF,TGTGCCAGTAGTTTCTCGGGCTATCTAAATGAGCAGTTCTTC
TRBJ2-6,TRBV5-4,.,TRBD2,CASSFPSGGAGGANVLTF,TGTGCCAGCAGCTTCCCTAGCGGGGGGGCAGGAGGGGCCAACGTCCTGACTTTC
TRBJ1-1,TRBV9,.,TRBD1,CASNKQGRTEAFF,TGTGCCAGCAATAAACAGGGGAGGACTGAAGCTTTCTTT
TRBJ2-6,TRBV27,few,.,CATTTSSGANVLTF,TGTGCCACCACGACATCCTCTGGGGCCAACGTCCTGACTTTC
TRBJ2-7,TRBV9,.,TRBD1,CASSTGTVNQQYF,TGTGCCAGCAGCACCGGGACAGTTAACCAGCAGTACTTC
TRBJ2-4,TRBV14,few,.,CASSPLTATLAKNIQYF,TGTGCCAGCAGCCCACTGACAGCTACCCTAGCCAAAAACATTCAGTACTTC
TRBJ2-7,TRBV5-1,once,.,CASSPGQTYEQYF,TGCGCCAGCAGCCCCGGACAGACATACGAGCAGTACTTC
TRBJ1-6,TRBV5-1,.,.,CASSPEGPGTNSPLHF,TGCGCCAGCAGCCCGGAGGGTCCAGGGACAAATTCACCCCTCCACTTT
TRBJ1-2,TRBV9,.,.,CASSSGGRTTGYTF,TGTGCCAGCAGCTCTGGGGGGCGGACTACCGGCTACACCTTC
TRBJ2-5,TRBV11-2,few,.,CASSLAGAIGETQYF,TGTGCCAGCAGCTTAGCTGGGGCAATCGGGGAGACCCAGTACTTC
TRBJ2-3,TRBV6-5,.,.,CASSYKRKGTDTQYF,TGTGCCAGCAGTTACAAACGGAAGGGCACAGATACGCAGTATTTT
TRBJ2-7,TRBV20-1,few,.,CSARDAVEQYF,TGCAGTGCTAGAGATGCTGTTGAGCAGTACTTC
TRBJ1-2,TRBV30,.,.,CACRADYGYTF,TGTGCCTGCCGGGCGGACTATGGCTACACCTTC
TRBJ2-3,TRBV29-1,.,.,CSAYRDRTDTQYF,TGCAGCGCTTACAGGGATAGGACAGATACGCAGTATTTT
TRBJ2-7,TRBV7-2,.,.,CASSLAKDYFYEQYF,TGTGCCAGCAGCTTAGCCAAGGACTATTTTTACGAGCAGTACTTC
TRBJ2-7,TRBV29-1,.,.,CSVALSTPREQYF,TGCAGCGTTGCACTTAGTACGCCGCGGGAGCAGTACTTC
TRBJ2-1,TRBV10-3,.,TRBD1,CAISDRGQGLSYNEQFF,TGTGCCATCAGCGACCGGGGACAGGGCCTCTCCTACAATGAGCAGTTCTTC
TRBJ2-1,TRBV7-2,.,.,CASSLTGSSYNEQFF,TGTGCCAGCAGCCTAACGGGGAGCTCCTACAATGAGCAGTTCTTC
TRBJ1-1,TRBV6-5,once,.,CAREGRGFNTEAFF,TGTGCCAGAGAGGGCCGGGGCTTCAACACTGAAGCTTTCTTT